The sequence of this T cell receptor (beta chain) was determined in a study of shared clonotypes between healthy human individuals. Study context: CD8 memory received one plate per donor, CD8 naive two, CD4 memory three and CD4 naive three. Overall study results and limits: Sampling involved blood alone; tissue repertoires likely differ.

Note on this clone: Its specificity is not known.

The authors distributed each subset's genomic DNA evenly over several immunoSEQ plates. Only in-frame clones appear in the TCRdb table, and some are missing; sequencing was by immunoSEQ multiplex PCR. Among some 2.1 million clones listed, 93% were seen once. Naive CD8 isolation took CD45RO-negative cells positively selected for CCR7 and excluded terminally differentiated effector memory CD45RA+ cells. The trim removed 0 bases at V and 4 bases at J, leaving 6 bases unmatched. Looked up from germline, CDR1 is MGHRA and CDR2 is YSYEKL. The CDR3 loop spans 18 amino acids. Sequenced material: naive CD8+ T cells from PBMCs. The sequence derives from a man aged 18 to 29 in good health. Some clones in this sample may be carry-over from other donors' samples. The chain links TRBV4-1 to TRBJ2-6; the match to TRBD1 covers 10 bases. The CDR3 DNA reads TGCGCCAGCAGCCAAGAGGACAGGGGGATGAAGGGGGCCAACGTCCTGACTTTC. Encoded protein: CASSQEDRGMKGANVLTF.